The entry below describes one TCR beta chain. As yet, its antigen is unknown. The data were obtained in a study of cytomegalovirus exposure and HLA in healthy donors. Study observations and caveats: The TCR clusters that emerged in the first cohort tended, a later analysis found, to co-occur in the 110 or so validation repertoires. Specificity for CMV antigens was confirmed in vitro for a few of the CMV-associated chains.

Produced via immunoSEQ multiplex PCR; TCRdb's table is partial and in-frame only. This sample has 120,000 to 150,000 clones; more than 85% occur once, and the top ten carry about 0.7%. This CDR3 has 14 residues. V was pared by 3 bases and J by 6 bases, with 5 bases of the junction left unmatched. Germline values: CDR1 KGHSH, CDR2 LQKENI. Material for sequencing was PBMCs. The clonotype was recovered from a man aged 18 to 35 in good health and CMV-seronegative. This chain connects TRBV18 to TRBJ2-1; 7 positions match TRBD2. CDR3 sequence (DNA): TGTGCCAGCTCACCCACGGGGGGATTCAATGAGCAGTTCTTC. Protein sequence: CASSPTGGFNEQFF.